Shown below are 25 T cell receptor beta chains from a single sample sequenced in a study of T cells in Graves' hyperthyroidism and ophthalmopathy. Authors of the study amplified TCR beta CDR3 regions from RNA transcripts. RT-PCR in the first round (using the HTBI primer set) targeted the TCR CDR3. TCRdb called the multiplex PCR reads again in MiXCR, with one record for every CDR3 protein. The table includes under 400,000 distinct CDR3 sequences, less than 20% detected once. Material for sequencing was blood. The receptor set was obtained from a woman in her forties with Graves' ophthalmopathy.

In its sample, this clonotype was seen many times. The chain has TRBV19 and TRBJ1-2, with TRBD1 matching 7 bases. The CDR3 sequence is 13 residues long. Germline V gives CDR1 LNHDA, CDR2 SQIVND (reference sequence). The V gene end was trimmed by 10 bases and the J gene end by 4 bases; junction bases not matched to a gene: 9. In nucleotides, the CDR3 is TGTGCCACGGACGACAGGGTTGGCTATGGCTACACCTTC. It yields the protein CATDDRVGYGYTF.

The chain carries TRBV6-1 and TRBJ1-1; D is possibly TRBD1 (5 bases). V lost 6 bases, J lost 6 bases, and 8 bases lay in between. Germline V gives CDR1 MNHNS, CDR2 SASEGT. CDR3 length: 11 amino acids. The CDR3 region is CASRQASEAFF. CDR3 nucleotides: TGTGCCAGCAGACAGGCCTCTGAAGCTTTCTTT.

The sample holds many counts of this clonotype. The rearrangement joins TRBV30 to TRBJ2-5; D uncertain. The germline CDR1 and CDR2 sequences are GTSNPN and SVGIG (reference sequence). This CDR3 is built from 15 residues. Trimming left V 0 bases short and J 4 bases short, with 15 bases between. This CDR3 reads CAWSVGFRARETQYF. CDR3 DNA: TGTGCCTGGAGTGTTGGTTTTCGGGCGAGAGAGACCCAGTACTTC. Using reference TRBV30 and TRBJ2-5 for the parts outside the CDR3, the full variable domain is SQTIHQWPATLVQPVGSPLSLECTVEGTSNPNLYWYRQAAGRGLQLLFYSVGIGQISSEVPQNLSASRPQDRQFILSSKKLLLSDSGFYLCAWSVGFRARETQYFGPGTRLLVL.

This clonotype was counted many times. The chain recombines TRBV4-1 with TRBJ2-4, with 8 bases aligning to TRBD1. Trimming took 2 bases from V and 8 from J; bases not matched to a gene: 11. Germline CDR1 reads MGHRA; CDR2 reads YSYEKL. The CDR3 loop spans 16 amino acids. CDR3: CASSQNTRQGLYIQYF. The CDR3 nucleotides read TGCGCCAGCAGCCAAAACACCCGACAGGGGCTATACATTCAGTACTTC.

The sample holds many counts of this clonotype. V is TRBV6-2 or TRBV6-3 and J is TRBJ2-7; no clear D gene. The CDR3 sequence is 11 residues long. Germline V gives CDR1 MNHEY, CDR2 SVGEGT. V dropped 9 bases and J dropped 3 bases, with 9 bases sitting between them. In DNA form, the CDR3 reads TGTGCCAGTCCGGGTCTCTACGAGCAGTACTTC. Its translation: CASPGLYEQYF.

This clonotype has ten or more counts. This rearrangement joins TRBV11-2 to TRBJ2-2, with D unresolved. Deletions cut 0 bases from V and 4 bases from J, with 9 bases between. The CDR3 loop spans 15 amino acids. Germline CDR1 and CDR2: SGHAT and FQNNGV. This CDR3 is CASSLEARLTGELFF. In DNA form, the CDR3 reads TGTGCCAGCAGCTTAGAGGCGCGGCTCACCGGGGAGCTGTTTTTT.

This clonotype was picked up many times. This rearrangement joins TRBV7-2 to TRBJ1-2, with 7 positions matching TRBD1. Germline V lookup: CDR1 SGHTA, CDR2 FQGNSA. The CDR3 is 14 residues long. V lost 1 base, J lost 3 bases, and 2 bases stayed unmatched. CDR3 sequence reads: CASSLGGTDYGYTF. The CDR3 coding sequence is TGTGCCAGCAGCTTAGGGGGGACAGACTATGGCTACACCTTC.

The chain joins TRBV6-2 or TRBV6-3 to TRBJ1-5; D is unclear. The CDR3 loop spans 12 amino acids. Germline CDR1 MNHEY, CDR2 SVGEGT. V lost 0 bases, J lost 9 bases, and 6 bases lay in between. For the CDR3, the DNA is TGTGCCAGCAGTTACTCCGGCTGGCCCCAGCATTTT. Translating it yields CASSYSGWPQHF.

This clonotype was recorded at least ten times. The rearrangement joins TRBV5-6 to TRBJ2-2; D is uncertain. CDR1 SGHDT and CDR2 YYEEEE come from the germline V gene. The V gene lost 0 bases and the J gene lost 2 bases, with 11 bases spanning the gap. The CDR3 totals 16 residues. This CDR3 reads CASSLADGLNTGELFF. The CDR3, as DNA: TGTGCCAGCAGCTTGGCCGACGGATTAAACACCGGGGAGCTGTTTTTT.

This clonotype appeared many times. The genes are TRBV20-1 and TRBJ2-7; 7 nucleotides match TRBD2. J was trimmed by 3 bases and V by 1 base; bases with no gene match: 6. The CDR3 loop spans 14 amino acids. Germline V lookup: CDR1 DFQATT, CDR2 SNEGSKA (reference sequence). The CDR3 is CSARGSGEVYEQYF. The CDR3 bases are TGCAGTGCTAGAGGGAGCGGGGAAGTCTACGAGCAGTACTTC.

The table lists this clonotype with many counts. This chain links TRBV6-5 with TRBJ2-5; no definite D call. The CDR3 covers 14 residues. From germline, CDR1 is MNHEY and CDR2 SVGAGI. With 6 bases removed from V and 5 bases from J, the gap between germline ends came to 16 bases. The DNA for the CDR3 is TGTGCCAGCAGCATTAGTTGGCGCATTGAGACCCAGTACTTC. Translating it yields CASSISWRIETQYF.

About this clonotype: A much bigger clone sits one base away, suggesting this may be a read error. This chain joins TRBV28 and TRBJ1-1; D is unresolved. Germline V CDR1 and CDR2: MDHEN, SYDVKM. The CDR3 is 13 residues long. Trimming shortened V by 2 bases and J by 6 bases, and 10 bases separated the two germline ends. The CDR3 nucleotides read TGTGCCAGCAGTTTAATTAGCCCCCCTGAAGCTTTCTTT. Its protein is CASSLISPPEAFF.

This clonotype was observed many times. J is TRBJ1-1 and V is TRBV7-2, with a tentative D call TRBD1 (6 bases). This CDR3 is built from 14 residues. Germline V gene sequence: CDR1 SGHTA, CDR2 FQGNSA. The V gene lost 7 bases and the J gene lost 0 bases, with 12 bases spanning the gap. DNA of the CDR3: TGTGCCAGCACAAGGCAGGGGTTGAACACTGAAGCTTTCTTT. Amino acid sequence: CASTRQGLNTEAFF.

Many counts were recorded for this clonotype. The J gene is TRBJ1-6, the V gene TRBV12-3 or TRBV12-4; TRBD1 matches 7 bases. The CDR3 runs to 14 residues. V shed 5 bases and J 6 bases; nucleotides not matched to a gene: 4. The CDR3: CASSDRVGNSPLHF. The CDR3 DNA sequence: TGTGCCAGCAGTGACAGGGTTGGTAATTCACCCCTCCACTTT.

In its sample, this clonotype was seen many times. The chain employs TRBV9 and TRBJ2-2; D gene uncertain. The CDR3 extends over 18 amino acids. With 4 bases removed from V and 0 bases from J, the gap between germline ends came to 19 bases. The germline V gene has CDR1 SGDLS and CDR2 YYNGEE. The CDR3 reads CASSISKAKPSNTGELFF. The CDR3 DNA reads TGTGCCAGCAGCATAAGTAAAGCGAAACCCTCGAACACCGGGGAGCTGTTTTTT.

The rearrangement links TRBV12-3 or TRBV12-4 to TRBJ1-1; unclear D gene. V gave up 4 bases and J gave up 11 bases, with 11 bases separating them. This CDR3 contains 11 residues. CDR3 residues: CASSYSPVAFF. CDR3 DNA: TGTGCCAGCAGTTACTCACCGGTGGCTTTCTTT.

At least ten counts were recorded for this clonotype. The V gene is TRBV4-2, the J gene TRBJ2-7; 9 bases map to TRBD2. The trim removed 0 bases at V and 3 bases at J, leaving 6 bases unmatched. The germline V gene has CDR1 LGHNA and CDR2 YNFKEQ. The CDR3 totals 16 residues. The CDR3 nucleotides are TGTGCCAGCAGCCAAGAGGAGGGCGGGAGGGACTACGAGCAGTACTTC. Its translation is CASSQEEGGRDYEQYF.

This chain uses TRBV6-1 with TRBJ1-5; weak D call: TRBD1 (6 bases). V was shortened by 7 bases and J by 4 bases, with 11 bases between the two germline ends. This CDR3 has 13 residues. CDR1 and CDR2 from the germline V gene are MNHNS and SASEGT. For the CDR3, the DNA is TGTGCCAGCACCGCGGGGGCTAATCAGCCCCAGCATTTT. This codes for CASTAGANQPQHF.

In this sample, this clonotype turned up once. The genes are TRBV6-1 and TRBJ1-1, with D possibly matching TRBD1 (6 bases). V was pared by 5 bases and J by 5 bases, with 18 bases between. CDR1 and CDR2 from the germline V gene are MNHNS and SASEGT. The CDR3 is made up of 15 amino acids. CDR3 DNA sequence: TGTGCCAGCAGTCGTCAACAGGGTTCTGCGACTGAAGCTTTCTTT. Translated, it gives CASSRQQGSATEAFF.

This clonotype was found many times. This sequence joins TRBV6-1 and TRBJ1-5; 11 nucleotides match TRBD1. This CDR3 spans 16 amino acids. V lost 8 bases to trimming and J lost 0 bases; unmatched junction nucleotides: 6. CDR1 MNHNS and CDR2 SASEGT come from the germline V gene. The DNA of the CDR3 is TGTGCCAGCCGGCGGGACAGGGGGAATAGCAATCAGCCCCAGCATTTT. Translating it yields CASRRDRGNSNQPQHF.

This clonotype was recorded many times. The chain carries TRBV28 and TRBJ1-1; D may be TRBD1 (6 bases). V lost 4 bases to trimming and J lost 5 bases, with 14 bases between them. The CDR3 has 14 residues. In germline, CDR1 is MDHEN, CDR2 SYDVKM. In DNA form, the CDR3 reads TGTGCCAGCAGTTCACAGGGAGGTGGTACTGAAGCTTTCTTT. It specifies CASSSQGGGTEAFF.

This clonotype showed up many times. The chain uses TRBV28 and TRBJ1-2; a possible D gene is TRBD1 (5 bases). Germline CDR1 MDHEN, CDR2 SYDVKM. The CDR3 is 14 amino acids. The V end lost 2 bases, the J end lost 2 bases, and 9 bases lay between the germline ends. In nucleotides, the CDR3 is TGTGCCAGCAGTTTACGGGGCACCAACTATGGCTACACCTTC. It encodes CASSLRGTNYGYTF.

The sample holds many counts of this clonotype. The V and J genes are TRBV19 and TRBJ1-2, with D possibly being TRBD1 (5 bases). The CDR3 covers 14 residues. The V gene lost 6 bases and the J gene lost 4 bases, with 15 bases spanning the gap. CDR1 LNHDA and CDR2 SQIVND come from the germline V gene (reference sequence). CDR3 amino acids: CASRFRQSVYGYTF. Here the CDR3 DNA reads TGTGCCAGTAGATTTAGACAGTCCGTCTATGGCTACACCTTC.

In this sample, this clonotype turned up many times. The genes are TRBV2 and TRBJ2-7; 10 bases are a match to TRBD2. The CDR3 contains 15 residues. V was clipped by 6 bases and J by 1 base; unmatched bases: 6. Germline CDR1 reads SNHLY; CDR2 reads FYNNEI. CDR3 sequence: CASRRPSGGSYEQYF. The CDR3 coding sequence is TGTGCCAGCAGAAGACCTAGCGGGGGATCCTACGAGCAGTACTTC.

This chain links TRBV6-1 with TRBJ1-5, with a tentative D call TRBD1 (6 bases). This CDR3 spans 14 amino acids. V was clipped by 6 bases and J by 7 bases, with 16 bases between them. The V gene's germline CDR1 is MNHNS and CDR2 SASEGT. The CDR3 reads CASSVGGSGQPQHF. The CDR3 DNA sequence: TGTGCCAGCAGCGTAGGGGGGTCGGGGCAGCCCCAGCATTTT.